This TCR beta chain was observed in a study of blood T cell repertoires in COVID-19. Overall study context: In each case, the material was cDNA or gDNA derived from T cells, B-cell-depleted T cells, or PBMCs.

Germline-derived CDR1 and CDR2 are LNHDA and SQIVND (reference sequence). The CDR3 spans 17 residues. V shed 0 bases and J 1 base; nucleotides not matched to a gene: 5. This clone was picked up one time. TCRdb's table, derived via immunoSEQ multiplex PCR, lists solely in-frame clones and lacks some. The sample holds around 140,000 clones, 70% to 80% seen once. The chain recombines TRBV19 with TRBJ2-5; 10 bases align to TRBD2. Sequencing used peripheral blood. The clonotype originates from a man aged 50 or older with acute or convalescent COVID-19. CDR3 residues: CASSIDPAGGIQETQYF. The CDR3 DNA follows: TGTGCCAGTAGTATAGATCCAGCGGGGGGGATCCAAGAGACCCAGTACTTC.